This TCR beta chain was identified in a study of patients and donors after allogeneic stem cell transplantation. The V and J ends lost 4 bases and 1 base respectively, with 17 bases between them. This CDR3 spans 16 amino acids. CDR1 SGDLS and CDR2 YYNGEE come from the germline V gene. Each CDR3 protein is one row after TCRdb ran MiXCR on the RT-PCR reads. The data show 65,000 to 80,000 distinct CDR3 sequences, with approximately 25% seen just once and around a quarter held by the top ten. The sequence was collected from a human donor who was either an allogeneic HSCT recipient or a stem cell or donor lymphocyte infusion donor (not recorded which). It is not recorded whose cells these are; they may come from a transplant donor. Sequenced sample: blood, either unsorted or a sorted T cell fraction (not recorded which). The chain uses TRBV9 and TRBJ1-1; D perhaps matches TRBD1 (6 bases). CDR3 loop: CASSSSRGATNTEAFF. The CDR3 nucleotides read TGTGCCAGCAGCTCCAGTAGGGGGGCGACGAACACTGAAGCTTTCTTT.